This T cell receptor (beta chain) was found in a study of identical twins. TCRdb analysed the 5' RACE reads with MiXCR anew, one entry per CDR3 protein. The table records some 440,000 distinct CDR3 sequences, roughly a quarter of them present only once. Per the germline V gene, CDR1 is MNHNS and CDR2 is SASEGT. Trimming left V 7 bases short and J 9 bases short, with 16 bases between. The CDR3 length is 13 residues. Separately, the same data were catalogued under a study of T cells expressing NK-cell markers.

The clonotype comes from a young woman in good health. What was sequenced was CD4+ T cells sorted from blood. The chain recombines TRBV6-1 with TRBJ1-3; possibly TRBD1 for D (5 bases). The CDR3 DNA reads TGTGCCAGCAAGGGACGGAGCCGAGGCACCATATATTTT. Protein: CASKGRSRGTIYF.